This T cell receptor (beta chain) was identified during a study of blood T cell repertoires in COVID-19. Sequenced by immunoSEQ multiplex PCR; TCRdb stores in-frame clones only, minus some. The profile shows over 85,000 clones, around 83% of them singletons. V shed 4 bases, J shed 2 bases, and the junction held 11 bases outside the gene matches. Germline V gives CDR1 SGHRS, CDR2 YFSETQ. The CDR3 is made up of 18 amino acids. The clonotype comes from a woman aged 65 to 85 with acute or convalescent COVID-19. The chain links TRBV5-1 to TRBJ2-2, with 10 bases fitting TRBD2. The sequenced material came from peripheral blood. CDR3 nucleotides: TGCGCCAGCAGCATAACGGGACTAGCGATCTTCAACACCGGGGAGCTGTTTTTT. This translates into CASSITGLAIFNTGELFF.